A selection of T cell receptor beta chains follows, all from one sample in a study of response to subunit inactivated influenza vaccine. TCRdb itself ran the RT-PCR reads through MiXCR, one entry per CDR3 protein. The data show about 620,000 distinct CDR3 sequences, about 10% seen once. These data also formed part of another study, on T cells expressing NK-cell markers.

The sequencing used PBMCs from blood, collected on the day of vaccination. The receptor set was obtained from a man aged 50 to 60 who received an inactivated influenza vaccine. Both conserved end residues are part of each CDR3. The D gene is left open where the match is weak. Rows give clone size only sometimes, using once, few, many, or a class for an expanded clone.

d_call	j_call	v_call	clone_size	cdr3_aa	cdr3_nt
.	TRBJ2-7	TRBV12-3/TRBV12-4	many	CASSLFGGSSEQYF	TGTGCCAGCAGTTTATTTGGGGGATCCTCCGAGCAGTACTTC
TRBD1	TRBJ1-2	TRBV2	many	CASGTGGVGGYTF	TGTGCCAGCGGGACAGGGGGCGTGGGAGGCTACACCTTC
.	TRBJ2-1	TRBV12-3/TRBV12-4	few	CASSFGGLNEQFF	TGTGCCAGCAGTTTTGGGGGGCTGAATGAGCAGTTCTTC
.	TRBJ2-1	TRBV7-2	many	CASSLVASVRINEQFF	TGTGCCAGCAGCTTAGTGGCTAGCGTCCGTATAAATGAGCAGTTCTTC
TRBD2	TRBJ2-2	TRBV28	.	CASSLLVAGAGELFF	TGTGCCAGCAGTTTATTAGTAGCGGGAGCCGGGGAGCTGTTTTTT
.	TRBJ2-6	TRBV6-1	.	CASSLNTGANVLTF	TGTGCCAGCAGTCTCAATACTGGGGCCAACGTCCTGACTTTC
TRBD2	TRBJ2-5	TRBV2	.	CASSGGRGGTQYF	TGTGCCAGCAGTGGTGGTCGGGGGGGGACCCAGTACTTC
.	TRBJ2-6	TRBV28	many	CASSYYSGANVLTF	TGTGCCAGCAGTTACTACTCTGGGGCCAACGTCCTGACTTTC
.	TRBJ2-5	TRBV7-2	.	CASSLVMGGKETQYF	TGTGCCAGCAGCTTAGTAATGGGGGGCAAAGAGACCCAGTACTTC
.	TRBJ2-7	TRBV7-8	.	CASSLARDSHSYEQYF	TGTGCCAGCAGCTTAGCGAGGGACTCCCACTCCTACGAGCAGTACTTC
.	TRBJ1-2	TRBV6-2/TRBV6-3	few	CASSGQVSRYGYTF	TGTGCCAGCAGCGGTCAGGTCTCGCGCTATGGCTACACCTTC
.	TRBJ2-3	TRBV12-3/TRBV12-4	.	CASSSSYGNTDTQYF	TGTGCCAGCAGCTCCTCTTACGGAAACACAGATACGCAGTATTTT
TRBD2	TRBJ2-3	TRBV20-1	few	CRGTSGGDTQYF	TGCAGGGGGACTAGCGGGGGAGATACGCAGTATTTT
TRBD2	TRBJ2-7	TRBV6-1	few	CATQSLAGGHPYEQYF	TGTGCCACCCAATCTCTAGCGGGGGGCCACCCTTACGAGCAGTACTTC
.	TRBJ2-3	TRBV9	few	CASSVLETRSTDTQYF	TGTGCCAGCAGCGTATTGGAGACTAGGAGCACAGATACGCAGTATTTT